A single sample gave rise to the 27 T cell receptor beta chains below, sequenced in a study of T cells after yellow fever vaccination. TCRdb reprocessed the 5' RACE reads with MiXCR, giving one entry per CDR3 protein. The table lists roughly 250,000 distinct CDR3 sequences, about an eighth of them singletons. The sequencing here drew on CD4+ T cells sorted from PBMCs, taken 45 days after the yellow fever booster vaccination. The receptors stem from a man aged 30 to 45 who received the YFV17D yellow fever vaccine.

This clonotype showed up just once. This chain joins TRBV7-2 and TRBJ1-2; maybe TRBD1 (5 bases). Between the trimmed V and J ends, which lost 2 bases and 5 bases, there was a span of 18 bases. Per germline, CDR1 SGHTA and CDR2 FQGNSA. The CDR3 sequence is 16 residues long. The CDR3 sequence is CASSLSGGAATYGYTF. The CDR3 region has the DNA TGTGCCAGCAGCTTATCCGGAGGGGCCGCCACTTATGGCTACACCTTC.

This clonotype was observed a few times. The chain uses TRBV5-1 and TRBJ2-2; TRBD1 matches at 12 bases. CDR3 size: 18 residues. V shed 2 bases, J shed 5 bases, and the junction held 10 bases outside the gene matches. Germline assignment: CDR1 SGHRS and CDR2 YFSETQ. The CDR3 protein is CASSFRDRGRVWTGELFF. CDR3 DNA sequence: TGCGCCAGCAGCTTCCGGGACAGGGGGCGAGTTTGGACCGGGGAGCTGTTTTTT.

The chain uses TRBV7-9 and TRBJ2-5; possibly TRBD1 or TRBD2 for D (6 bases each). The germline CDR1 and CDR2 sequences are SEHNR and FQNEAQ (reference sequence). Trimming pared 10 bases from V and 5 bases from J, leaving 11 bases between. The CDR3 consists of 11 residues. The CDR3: CAIIGGETQYF. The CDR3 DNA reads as TGTGCCATCATAGGGGGGGAGACCCAGTACTTC.

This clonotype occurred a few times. In DNA, the CDR3 is TGTGCCAGCAGTGAAGCGGGGGGACCCTACGAGCAGTACTTC. It yields the protein CASSEAGGPYEQYF. The V and J genes are TRBV6-1 and TRBJ2-7; possibly TRBD2 for D (6 bases). This CDR3 is built from 14 residues. Per germline, CDR1 MNHNS and CDR2 SASEGT. Trimming stripped 0 bases from V and 2 bases from J, with 8 bases between.

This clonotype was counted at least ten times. Written as DNA, the CDR3 is TGCAGCGTTGTAGTACAGGGCAATGAAAAACTGTTTTTT. This encodes CSVVVQGNEKLFF. The V call is TRBV29-1, the J call TRBJ1-4; possibly TRBD1 for D (6 bases). The CDR3 is 13 residues long. V was clipped by 4 bases and J by 5 bases, with 11 bases between them. Germline values: CDR1 SQVTM, CDR2 ANQGSEA.

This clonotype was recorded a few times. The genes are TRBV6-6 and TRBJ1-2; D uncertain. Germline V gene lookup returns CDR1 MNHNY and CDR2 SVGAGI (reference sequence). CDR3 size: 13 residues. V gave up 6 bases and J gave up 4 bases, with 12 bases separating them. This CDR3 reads CASRPDRLYGYTF. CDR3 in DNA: TGTGCCAGCAGACCGGACCGCCTCTATGGCTACACCTTC.

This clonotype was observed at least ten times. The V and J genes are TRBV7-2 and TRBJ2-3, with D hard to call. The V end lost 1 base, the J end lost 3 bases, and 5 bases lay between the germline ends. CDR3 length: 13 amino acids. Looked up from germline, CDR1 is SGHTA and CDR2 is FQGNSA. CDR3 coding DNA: TGTGCCAGCAGCTTAGAGCGAACAGATACGCAGTATTTT. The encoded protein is CASSLERTDTQYF.

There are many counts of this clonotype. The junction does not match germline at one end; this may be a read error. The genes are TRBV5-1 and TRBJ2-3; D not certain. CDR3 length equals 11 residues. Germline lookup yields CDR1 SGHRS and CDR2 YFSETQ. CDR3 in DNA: TGTGCCAGCAGCTTAGGCGATACGCAGTATTTT. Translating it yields CASSLGDTQYF.

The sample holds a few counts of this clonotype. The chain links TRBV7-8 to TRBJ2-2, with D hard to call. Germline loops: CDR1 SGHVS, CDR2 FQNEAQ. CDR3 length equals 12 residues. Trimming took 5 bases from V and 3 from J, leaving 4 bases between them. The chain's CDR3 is CASSTYTGELFF. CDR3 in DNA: TGTGCCAGCAGCACATACACCGGGGAGCTGTTTTTT.

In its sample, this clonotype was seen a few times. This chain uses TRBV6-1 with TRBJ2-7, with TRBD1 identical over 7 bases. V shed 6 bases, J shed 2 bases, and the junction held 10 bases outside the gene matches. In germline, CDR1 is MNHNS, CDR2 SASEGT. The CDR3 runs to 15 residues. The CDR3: CASSPTGVPPYEQYF. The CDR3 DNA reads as TGTGCCAGCAGCCCTACAGGGGTCCCACCCTACGAGCAGTACTTC.

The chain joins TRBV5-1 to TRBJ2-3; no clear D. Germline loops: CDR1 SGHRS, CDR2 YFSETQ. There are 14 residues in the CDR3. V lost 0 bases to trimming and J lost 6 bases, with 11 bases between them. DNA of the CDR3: TGCGCCAGCAGCTTGGCTCGGAAAGTGGATACGCAGTATTTT. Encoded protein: CASSLARKVDTQYF.

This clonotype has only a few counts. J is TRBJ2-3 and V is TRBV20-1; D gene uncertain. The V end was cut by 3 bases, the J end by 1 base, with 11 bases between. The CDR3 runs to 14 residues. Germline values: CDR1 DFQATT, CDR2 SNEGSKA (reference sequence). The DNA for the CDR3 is TGCAGTGCTAGGTCCCCGCTTGGCACAGATACGCAGTATTTT. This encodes CSARSPLGTDTQYF.

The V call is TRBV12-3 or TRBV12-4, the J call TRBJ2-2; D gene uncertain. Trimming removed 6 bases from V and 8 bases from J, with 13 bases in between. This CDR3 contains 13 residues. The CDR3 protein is CASSLLPVGELFF. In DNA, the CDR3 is TGTGCCAGCAGCCTCCTTCCGGTAGGGGAGCTGTTTTTT.

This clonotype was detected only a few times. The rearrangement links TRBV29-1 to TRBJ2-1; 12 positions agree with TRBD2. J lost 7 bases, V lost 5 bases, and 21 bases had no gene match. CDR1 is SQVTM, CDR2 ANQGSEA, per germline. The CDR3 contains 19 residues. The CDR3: CSVIRASGRATGGRNEQFF. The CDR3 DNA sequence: TGCAGCGTTATACGGGCTAGCGGGAGGGCCACCGGTGGGCGGAATGAGCAGTTCTTC.

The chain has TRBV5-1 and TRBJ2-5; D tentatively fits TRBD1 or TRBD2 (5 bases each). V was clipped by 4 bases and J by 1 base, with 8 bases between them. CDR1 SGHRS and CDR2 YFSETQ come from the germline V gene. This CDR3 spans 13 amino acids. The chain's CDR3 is CASSEGSQETQYF. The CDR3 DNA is TGCGCCAGCAGCGAGGGGAGCCAAGAGACCCAGTACTTC.

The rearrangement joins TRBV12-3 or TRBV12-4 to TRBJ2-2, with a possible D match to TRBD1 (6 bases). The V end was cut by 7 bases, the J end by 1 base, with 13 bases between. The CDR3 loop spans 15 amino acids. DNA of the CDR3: TGTGCCAGCACCTGGGGGACATTGAACACCGGGGAGCTGTTTTTT. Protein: CASTWGTLNTGELFF.

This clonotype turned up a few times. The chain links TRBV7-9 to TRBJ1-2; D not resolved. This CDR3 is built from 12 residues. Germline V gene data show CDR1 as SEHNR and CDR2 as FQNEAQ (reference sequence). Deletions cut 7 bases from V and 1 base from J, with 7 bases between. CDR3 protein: CASNVLNYGYTF. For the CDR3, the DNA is TGTGCCAGCAACGTCCTTAACTATGGCTACACCTTC.

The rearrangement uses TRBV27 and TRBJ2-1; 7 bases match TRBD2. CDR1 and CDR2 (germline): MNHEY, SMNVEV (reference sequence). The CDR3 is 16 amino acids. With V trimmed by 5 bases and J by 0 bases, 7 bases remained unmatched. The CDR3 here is CASSRGGPYSYNEQFF. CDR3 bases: TGTGCCAGCAGTCGCGGGGGTCCGTACTCCTACAATGAGCAGTTCTTC.

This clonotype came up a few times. This chain's CDR3 is CASSSNRAGSSYEQYF. The CDR3 DNA sequence: TGTGCCAGCAGCTCTAACAGGGCGGGGAGCTCCTACGAGCAGTACTTC. The J gene is TRBJ2-7, the V gene TRBV7-9; D is perhaps TRBD1 or TRBD2 (6 bases each). The CDR3 covers 16 residues. Germline CDR1 and CDR2: SEHNR and FQNEAQ (reference sequence). V lost 4 bases and J lost 0, with 16 bases in between.

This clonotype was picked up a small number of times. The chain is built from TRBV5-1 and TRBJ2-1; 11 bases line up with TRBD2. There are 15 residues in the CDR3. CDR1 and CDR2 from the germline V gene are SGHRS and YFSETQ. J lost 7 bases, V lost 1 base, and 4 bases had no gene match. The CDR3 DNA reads TGCGCCAGCAGCTTGAGGCTAGCGGGAGGTAATGAGCAGTTCTTC. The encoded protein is CASSLRLAGGNEQFF.

CDR3 coding DNA: TGTGCCAGCAGTTCCCCTAGCGGTCCCTACGAGCAGTACTTC. It yields the protein CASSSPSGPYEQYF. The chain joins TRBV12-3 or TRBV12-4 to TRBJ2-7, with 7 nucleotides matching TRBD2. This CDR3 spans 14 amino acids. V lost 4 bases to trimming and J lost 2 bases; unmatched junction nucleotides: 5.

CDR3: CASSWGSNYGYTF. CDR3 nucleotides: TGTGCCAGCAGTTGGGGCAGTAACTATGGCTACACCTTC. V and J are TRBV28 and TRBJ1-2, with D maybe TRBD1 (5 bases). The germline V and J ends were trimmed by 4 bases and 1 base, with 7 bases remaining between them. This CDR3 has 13 residues. Germline CDR1 reads MDHEN; CDR2 reads SYDVKM.

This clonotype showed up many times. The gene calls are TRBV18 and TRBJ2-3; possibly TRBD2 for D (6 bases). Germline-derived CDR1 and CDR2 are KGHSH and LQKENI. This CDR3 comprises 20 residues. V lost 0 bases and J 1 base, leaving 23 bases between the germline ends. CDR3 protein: CASSPPRGGTLAERTDTQYF. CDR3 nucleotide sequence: TGTGCCAGCTCACCACCGAGGGGTGGGACCTTAGCGGAGCGCACAGATACGCAGTATTTT.

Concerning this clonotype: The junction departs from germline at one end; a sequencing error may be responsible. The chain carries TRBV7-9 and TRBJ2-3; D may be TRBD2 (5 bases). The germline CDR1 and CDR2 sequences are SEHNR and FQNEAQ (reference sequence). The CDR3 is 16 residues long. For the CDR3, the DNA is TGTGCCCGCAGCTTTCCACTGGGCGAGGCGGGTGACACGCAGTATTTT. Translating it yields CARSFPLGEAGDTQYF.

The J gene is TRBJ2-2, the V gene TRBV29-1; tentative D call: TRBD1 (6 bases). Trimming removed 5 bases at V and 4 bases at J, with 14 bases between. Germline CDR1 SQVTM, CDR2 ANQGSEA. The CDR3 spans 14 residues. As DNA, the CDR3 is TGCAGCGTTCGCCGGGACACCTCCACCGGGGAGCTGTTTTTT. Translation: CSVRRDTSTGELFF.

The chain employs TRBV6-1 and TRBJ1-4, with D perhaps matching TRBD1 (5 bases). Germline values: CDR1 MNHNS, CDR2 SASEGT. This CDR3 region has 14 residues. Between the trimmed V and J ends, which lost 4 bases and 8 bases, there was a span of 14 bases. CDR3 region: CASSGTTPREKLFF. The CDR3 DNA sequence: TGTGCCAGCAGTGGGACAACTCCGAGGGAAAAACTGTTTTTT.

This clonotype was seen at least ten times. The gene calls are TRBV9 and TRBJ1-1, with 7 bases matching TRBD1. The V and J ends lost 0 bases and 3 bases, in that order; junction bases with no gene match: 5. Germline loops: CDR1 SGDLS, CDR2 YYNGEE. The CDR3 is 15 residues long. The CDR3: CASSVEGQMDTEAFF. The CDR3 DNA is TGTGCCAGCAGCGTAGAGGGACAGATGGACACTGAAGCTTTCTTT.